This entry features one T cell receptor beta chain sequence. The specificity of this receptor is unknown. The input lacks base qualities; no much larger clone sits a single base away. The record originates from a study of T cell responses to AZD1222 COVID-19 vaccine (dated by TCRdb to the early 2020s). A note on the overall study: A total of approximately 240 trial participants underwent TCR sequencing, of whom 200 to 220 received two doses of AZD1222 and about 25 received two doses of the MenACWY control vaccine. Trial participants were enrolled by age into 18-55, 56-69 and 70-plus year subgroups, with approximately 150, 30 and 60 TCR-sequenced participants respectively. What the study reported, not specific to this receptor: Because no day 14 peak-response samples were available, repertoires were characterized only after the peak T cell response. Conclusions about previously exposed vaccinees are limited, since just five to seven AZD1222 recipients were seropositive for SARS-CoV-2 at baseline. Reportedly, close to half of the unique spike-specific TCRs recognized epitopes lying outside the regions that are mutated in the B.1.351 and B.1.1.7 variants. A significant rise in spike-specific TCR breadth and depth was observed after two AZD1222 doses relative to day 0 and relative to MenACWY recipients. Most participants were white British and females outnumbered males, and the authors suggested that clonal diversity may have been underestimated. The whole spike protein was spanned by vaccine-associated CD4 TCRs, and dominant responses were seen in regions 160-218 and 743-854. The 56-69-year group was small, and its depth increase did not reach significance, likely because of low power.

The sample's time point label, in plain terms: about 28 days (+/-7) after the second vaccine dose. Because spike-specific TCR depth and breadth did not differ between the two schedules, AZD1222 recipients who got a second dose at roughly 4 weeks were pooled with those who got a second dose at roughly 12 weeks. Vaccinee samples were obtained from the UK trials COV001 and COV002, which included a single-blind randomized controlled phase 2/3 trial of AZD1222 (ChAdOx1 nCoV-19) in healthy adults. For TCRbeta chain sequencing, PBMC samples were collected from trial participants at day 0 and at day 28 after the second dose. The CDR3 regions of human TCRbeta chains were subjected to immunosequencing. On the study's bioinformatics: TCRs in the repertoires were compared against a reference library of SARS-CoV-2-specific TCRs that had been generated with the MIRA antigen-specificity platform. Breadth was defined as the fraction of unique TCRs that were SARS-CoV-2-associated. Depth was defined as the fraction of total T cells that were SARS-CoV-2-associated. Using the MIRA data, each spike-specific TCR was assigned both to the spike region to which the TCR was reactive and to a CD4 or CD8 class. Log10-transformed breadth and depth values were compared by one-way ANOVA with Sidak's multiple comparisons tests. The source is immuneACCESS, and TCRdb retained only in-frame sequences with V and J called. Part of the clones is not carried over; for the studies checked, unresolved V genes explain less than half of this, and the remainder is unexplained. The DNA gave D and trimming, while V, J and clone size come from that table. This sample has over 150,000 clones in its table, and 90% to 95% of those were observed once. The top ten hold roughly 1% of the sample.

This TCR came from an adult who received the AZD1222 COVID-19 vaccine. The sample consisted of peripheral blood, taken 28 days after the second AZD1222 dose.

In nucleotides, the sequence is TGTGCCAGCAGCCCGGGACAGATCAATCAGCCCCAGCATTTT. Its translation reads: CASSPGQINQPQHF. The sequence links TRBV2 to TRBJ1-5; a stretch of 7 junction bases matches TRBD1. Reading the germline V gene gives CDR1 SNHLY and CDR2 FYNNEI. The CDR3, cysteine through phenylalanine, is 14 amino acids long. Only the CDR3 DNA is retained, 42 bases long and in frame from the first base. Ends trimmed: V by 6 bases, J by 3 bases; bases unmatched to a gene: 5. The entire variable domain, with the stretches around the CDR3 drawn from the reference TRBV2 and TRBJ1-5 proteins, is EPEVTQTPSHQVTQMGQEVILRCVPISNHLYFYWYRQILGQKVEFLVSFYNNEISEKSEIFDDQFSVERPDGSNFTLKIRSTKLEDSAMYFCASSPGQINQPQHFGDGTRLSIL.